This TCR beta chain appears in the sequencing data of a study of shared clonotypes between healthy human individuals. General study findings and limits: Represented diversity (both genetic and exposure-history) was limited by the small number of donors. Researchers sampled only blood; tissue repertoires likely differ. The study found lower generation probabilities in non-shared clonotypes than in those shared by all four donors. Generally, naive subsets came out with larger estimated richness than memory subsets.

The repertoire was sequenced with immunoSEQ multiplex PCR; TCRdb's copy has only in-frame clones and lacks some. The sample lists about 590,000 clones, less than 97% seen once, with 0.11% in the top ten. The count of this clone is one. Its antigen remains unknown. Trimming pared 0 bases from V and 0 bases from J, leaving 18 bases between. This CDR3 spans 18 amino acids. CDR1 is SGHRS and CDR2 is YFSETQ in the germline V gene. Terminally differentiated effector memory CD45RA+ cells were excluded from the naive CD8 cells, which were CD45RO-negative and positively selected for CCR7. Sequencing was done on a sample of naive CD8+ T cells sorted from blood. This chain uses TRBV5-1 with TRBJ1-1; perhaps TRBD1 as D (5 bases). The TCR originated in a woman younger than 45 in good health. The CDR3 loop reads CASSLGEGYRTMNTEAFF. The CDR3 nucleotides read TGCGCCAGCAGCTTGGGGGAGGGGTACAGAACGATGAACACTGAAGCTTTCTTT.